This TCR beta chain was captured by sequencing in a study of vaccination effects on CD4 cells after COVID-19. Before sequencing, viral peptide pools were used by the ViraFEST assay to expand antigen-specific CD4+ T cells. CD4+ T cells were isolated after 10 days of culture. Between March and December 2020, the person had a SARS-CoV-2 infection that PCR confirmed. As concerns this clone: Antigen specificity is unknown.

Repertoires were generated with immunoSEQ multiplex PCR, while TCRdb's copy carries only in-frame clones and drops some. The sample lists approximately 29,000 clones; 55% to 75% were seen once. The CDR3 spans 14 residues. Germline CDR1 reads SGHTA; CDR2 reads FQGNSA. With 1 base removed from V and 5 bases from J, the gap between germline ends came to 11 bases. The input for sequencing was CD4+ T cells from PBMCs cultured with a peptide pool, taken before COVID-19 vaccination. V gene TRBV7-2 combines with J gene TRBJ2-5; D gene ambiguous. This clonotype originated in a human donor who had a prior SARS-CoV-2 infection. CDR3 in DNA: TGTGCCAGCAGCTTAGGCGGAAGAAGGGAGACCCAGTACTTC. This translates into CASSLGGRRETQYF. Based on the CDR3 plus reference TRBV7-2 and TRBJ2-5, the full variable domain is GAGVSQSPSNKVTEKGKDVELRCDPISGHTALYWYRQSLGQGLEFLIYFQGNSAPDKSGLPSDRFSAERTGGSVSTLTIQRTQQEDSAVYLCASSLGGRRETQYFGPGTRLLVL.